This is a list of T cell receptor beta chains from one sample in a study of shared clonotypes between healthy human individuals. Profiling relied on immunoSEQ multiplex PCR, and the TCRdb table lists in-frame clones only, not all of them. The sample includes around 330,000 clones, approximately 79% of them seen just once. The material sequenced was memory CD4+ T cells sorted from blood. The receptors were sampled from a man between 25 and 39 years old in good health. CDR3s include the opening cysteine and the closing phenylalanine or tryptophan. D genes are given only for firm matches. Not all rows give a size; the values are once, few, many and, for expanded clones, a class.

v_gene: TRBV5-1
j_gene: TRBJ2-5
d_gene: .
abundance: .
CDR3nt: TGCGCCAGCAGCTTGGGACCTGCGGAGACCCAGTACTTC
CDR3aa: CASSLGPAETQYF

v_gene: TRBV10-3
j_gene: TRBJ1-5
d_gene: .
abundance: .
CDR3nt: TGTGCCATCAGAGGAGCACAGCCCAATCAGCCCCAGCATTTT
CDR3aa: CAIRGAQPNQPQHF

v_gene: TRBV18
j_gene: TRBJ1-6
d_gene: TRBD1
abundance: .
CDR3nt: TGTGCCAGCTCACCAGGACAGGTCAGATCACCCCTCCACTTT
CDR3aa: CASSPGQVRSPLHF

v_gene: TRBV2
j_gene: TRBJ2-5
d_gene: .
abundance: .
CDR3nt: TGTGCCAGCAGCCGGGACCGGCTGGAGACCCAGTACTTC
CDR3aa: CASSRDRLETQYF

v_gene: TRBV27
j_gene: TRBJ2-3
d_gene: .
abundance: .
CDR3nt: TGTGCCAGCAGTCTCAATTTAGATACGCAGTATTTT
CDR3aa: CASSLNLDTQYF

v_gene: TRBV25-1
j_gene: TRBJ1-2
d_gene: .
abundance: .
CDR3nt: TGTGCCAGCAGTGAGACCCCTTCCGGTGGCTACACCTTC
CDR3aa: CASSETPSGGYTF

v_gene: TRBV7-7
j_gene: TRBJ2-7
d_gene: TRBD2
abundance: .
CDR3nt: TGTGCTAGCAGCTTAAGTGGACTAGCAGGCGAGCAGTACTTC
CDR3aa: CASSLSGLAGEQYF

v_gene: TRBV6-5
j_gene: TRBJ2-7
d_gene: .
abundance: few
CDR3nt: TGTGCCAGCAGTTACCGGGGGAGAAACTACGAGCAGTACTTC
CDR3aa: CASSYRGRNYEQYF

v_gene: TRBV27
j_gene: TRBJ2-1
d_gene: .
abundance: .
CDR3nt: TGTGCCAGCAGACGATCATCAGGGCCCAGGTCCTACAATGAGCAGTTCTTC
CDR3aa: CASRRSSGPRSYNEQFF

v_gene: TRBV5-1
j_gene: TRBJ2-3
d_gene: TRBD2
abundance: .
CDR3nt: TGCGCCAGCAGCCGCGGGACTAGCGGACGGACTGGGGATACGCAGTATTTT
CDR3aa: CASSRGTSGRTGDTQYF

v_gene: TRBV6-1
j_gene: TRBJ2-7
d_gene: TRBD2
abundance: .
CDR3nt: TGTGCCAGCAGATTCTGGACTAGCTCCTACGAGCAGTACTTC
CDR3aa: CASRFWTSSYEQYF

v_gene: TRBV28
j_gene: TRBJ1-2
d_gene: .
abundance: .
CDR3nt: TGTGCCAGCGTTTCAGATAACTATGGCTACACCTTC
CDR3aa: CASVSDNYGYTF

v_gene: TRBV28
j_gene: TRBJ1-5
d_gene: TRBD1
abundance: once
CDR3nt: TGTGCCAGCAGTTTAGAGCAGGGGGCGGGCAATCAGCCCCAGCATTTT
CDR3aa: CASSLEQGAGNQPQHF

v_gene: TRBV6-5
j_gene: TRBJ2-3
d_gene: TRBD1
abundance: .
CDR3nt: TGTGCCAGCAGTCACCGCGGACAGGGGATAAATACGCAGTATTTT
CDR3aa: CASSHRGQGINTQYF

v_gene: TRBV4-3
j_gene: TRBJ2-3
d_gene: TRBD2
abundance: many
CDR3nt: TGCGCCAGCAGCCAAGATCCACCGACTAGCGGCAGCACAGATACGCAGTATTTT
CDR3aa: CASSQDPPTSGSTDTQYF

v_gene: TRBV6-1
j_gene: TRBJ1-5
d_gene: .
abundance: .
CDR3nt: TGTGCCAGCAGTGCCACTAGACAGAGCAATCAGCCCCAGCATTTT
CDR3aa: CASSATRQSNQPQHF

v_gene: TRBV6-1
j_gene: TRBJ1-5
d_gene: .
abundance: .
CDR3nt: TGTGCCAGCGGACCGGATCCCAATCAGCCCCAGCATTTT
CDR3aa: CASGPDPNQPQHF

v_gene: TRBV28
j_gene: TRBJ2-5
d_gene: .
abundance: few
CDR3nt: TGTGCCAGCAGTCGCCCACGGGGGACAGCCACAAAGACCCAGTACTTC
CDR3aa: CASSRPRGTATKTQYF

v_gene: TRBV5-1
j_gene: TRBJ2-7
d_gene: .
abundance: .
CDR3nt: TGCGCCAGCAGCCCGCAGGGTCACGAGCAGTACTTC
CDR3aa: CASSPQGHEQYF

v_gene: TRBV19
j_gene: TRBJ1-1
d_gene: .
abundance: .
CDR3nt: TGTGCCAGTAGTATTGGGGGGGCTAACACTGAAGCTTTCTTT
CDR3aa: CASSIGGANTEAFF

v_gene: TRBV7-9
j_gene: TRBJ2-7
d_gene: TRBD1
abundance: many
CDR3nt: TGTGCCAGCAGCCCTAAACAGGGGTCCTACGAGCAGTACTTC
CDR3aa: CASSPKQGSYEQYF

v_gene: TRBV19
j_gene: TRBJ2-1
d_gene: TRBD2
abundance: once
CDR3nt: TGTGCCACCTCGGGACTAGCCCTCTACAATGAGCAGTTCTTC
CDR3aa: CATSGLALYNEQFF

v_gene: TRBV28
j_gene: TRBJ2-7
d_gene: TRBD2
abundance: .
CDR3nt: TGTGCCAGCACCCCCCCTAGCGGGCGACCCTACGAGCAGTACTTC
CDR3aa: CASTPPSGRPYEQYF

v_gene: TRBV5-4
j_gene: TRBJ1-2
d_gene: .
abundance: .
CDR3nt: TGTGCCAGCAGCTCAGGACAGCTAAGGAACTATGGCTACACCTTC
CDR3aa: CASSSGQLRNYGYTF

v_gene: TRBV10-2
j_gene: TRBJ1-2
d_gene: .
abundance: .
CDR3nt: TGCGCCAGCAGTGAGGGGCAGCCTTATGGCTACACCTTC
CDR3aa: CASSEGQPYGYTF

v_gene: TRBV11-2
j_gene: TRBJ1-2
d_gene: .
abundance: .
CDR3nt: TGTGCCAGCAGCCTCCGGGACGGGGTCACTCTCACCTTC
CDR3aa: CASSLRDGVTLTF

v_gene: TRBV27
j_gene: TRBJ1-1
d_gene: .
abundance: once
CDR3nt: TGTGCCAGCAGTTCCCCTCCCCAGAACACTGAAGCTTTCTTT
CDR3aa: CASSSPPQNTEAFF

v_gene: TRBV6-5
j_gene: TRBJ1-2
d_gene: .
abundance: few
CDR3nt: TGTGCCAGCAGTTACACGACAAGTTATGGCTACACCTTC
CDR3aa: CASSYTTSYGYTF

v_gene: TRBV2
j_gene: TRBJ2-3
d_gene: .
abundance: .
CDR3nt: TGTGCCAGCAGTAGAGCCGGTGCTAGCACAGATACGCAGTATTTT
CDR3aa: CASSRAGASTDTQYF

v_gene: TRBV7-8
j_gene: TRBJ2-1
d_gene: TRBD1
abundance: .
CDR3nt: TGTGCCAGCAGCTTGGACAGGGGGGGCAATGAGCAGTTCTTC
CDR3aa: CASSLDRGGNEQFF

v_gene: TRBV4-3
j_gene: TRBJ2-7
d_gene: TRBD1
abundance: .
CDR3nt: TGCGCCAGCAGCCAAGATGTCGGGACAGGGGGCTACGAGCAGTACTTC
CDR3aa: CASSQDVGTGGYEQYF

v_gene: TRBV11-2
j_gene: TRBJ2-5
d_gene: .
abundance: .
CDR3nt: TGTGCCAGCAGCCCCGGGACCCTCTCTGGGGAGACCCAGTACTTC
CDR3aa: CASSPGTLSGETQYF

v_gene: TRBV6-5
j_gene: TRBJ2-6
d_gene: .
abundance: .
CDR3nt: TGTGCCAGCAGTACCGCGGGGTCGGGGGCCAACGTCCTGACTTTC
CDR3aa: CASSTAGSGANVLTF

v_gene: TRBV19
j_gene: TRBJ2-1
d_gene: TRBD1
abundance: .
CDR3nt: TGTGCCAGTACCCAGGGGACAGGGAGGGTGGAGGAGCAGTTCTTC
CDR3aa: CASTQGTGRVEEQFF

v_gene: TRBV6-1
j_gene: TRBJ2-7
d_gene: .
abundance: few
CDR3nt: TGTGCCAGCAGTTCCGGGCCCACGGCCGGGCAGTACTTC
CDR3aa: CASSSGPTAGQYF

v_gene: TRBV25-1
j_gene: TRBJ1-3
d_gene: .
abundance: .
CDR3nt: TGTGCCAGCGAGGAGATTAAGGGAAAAGGCTCTGGAAACACCATATATTTT
CDR3aa: CASEEIKGKGSGNTIYF

v_gene: TRBV6-5
j_gene: TRBJ2-7
d_gene: TRBD1
abundance: .
CDR3nt: TGTGCCAGCAGTTCCCCCGGGACAGGAAGGTCCTACGAGCAGTACTTC
CDR3aa: CASSSPGTGRSYEQYF